These 21 T cell receptor beta chains were all obtained from the same sample, sequenced in a study of patients and donors after allogeneic stem cell transplantation. TCRdb reprocessed the RT-PCR reads via MiXCR and lists one record per CDR3 protein. Of roughly 960,000 distinct CDR3 sequences listed, roughly 18% were seen once; the top ten hold 5% to 7.5%. Sequenced input: blood, either unsorted or a sorted T cell fraction (not recorded which). Receptors were obtained from a human donor who was either an allogeneic HSCT recipient or a stem cell or donor lymphocyte infusion donor (not recorded which). It is not recorded whose cells these are; they may come from a transplant donor.

This clonotype was seen many times. J is TRBJ2-7 and V is TRBV12-3 or TRBV12-4, with TRBD1 matching 7 bases. Germline trimming cut 6 bases from V and 2 bases from J; bases unmatched to any gene: 4. This CDR3 comprises 13 residues. CDR3 DNA sequence: TGTGCCAGCAGCGAGGGACAGACCTACGAGCAGTACTTC. Residues: CASSEGQTYEQYF.

This chain uses TRBV5-6 with TRBJ2-5, with a possible D match to TRBD1 (6 bases). CDR1 and CDR2 from the germline V gene are SGHDT and YYEEEE. The V end lost 0 bases, the J end lost 5 bases, and 14 bases lay between the germline ends. The CDR3 totals 15 residues. The CDR3 DNA sequence: TGTGCCAGCAGCTTGGCGCAGTCGAGGGGGGAGACCCAGTACTTC. Translation: CASSLAQSRGETQYF.

This clonotype was seen a handful of times. The V call is TRBV7-9, the J call TRBJ2-7; D uncertain. The germline CDR1 and CDR2 sequences are SEHNR and FQNEAQ (reference sequence). The CDR3 is made up of 14 amino acids. Trimming removed 5 bases from V and 2 bases from J, with 13 bases in between. CDR3 protein: CASSAQSFPYEQYF. CDR3 DNA: TGTGCCAGCAGCGCCCAGAGTTTCCCCTACGAGCAGTACTTC. Full variable domain (rest looked up from reference TRBV7-9 and TRBJ2-7): DTGVSQNPRHKITKRGQNVTFRCDPISEHNRLYWYRQTLGQGPEFLTYFQNEAQLEKSRLLSDRFSAERPKGSFSTLEIQRTEQGDSAMYLCASSAQSFPYEQYFGPGTRLTVT.

The rearrangement joins TRBV7-9 to TRBJ1-2, with 8 bases matching TRBD1. Germline V gene lookup returns CDR1 SEHNR and CDR2 FQNEAQ (reference sequence). The J segment lost 7 bases and the V segment lost 3 bases, leaving 4 bases of the junction unmatched. This CDR3 comprises 13 residues. CDR3 region: CASSFAGGLGYTF. In nucleotides, the CDR3 is TGTGCCAGCAGCTTCGCAGGGGGCCTTGGCTACACCTTC.

This clonotype was observed at least ten times. The V gene is TRBV7-9, the J gene TRBJ2-7; D gene uncertain. The CDR3 is made up of 13 amino acids. V was shortened by 3 bases and J by 0 bases, with 6 bases between the two germline ends. Looked up from germline, CDR1 is SEHNR and CDR2 is FQNEAQ (reference sequence). The CDR3 protein is CASSLESSYEQYF. Written as DNA, the CDR3 is TGTGCCAGCAGCTTGGAGAGCTCCTACGAGCAGTACTTC.

This clonotype was seen only a few times. The chain couples TRBV20-1 to TRBJ2-7; D is uncertain. V gave up 4 bases and J gave up 0 bases, with 10 bases separating them. The germline CDR1 and CDR2 sequences are DFQATT and SNEGSKA (reference sequence). The CDR3 has 13 amino acids. The CDR3 region is CSATTPSSYEQYF. CDR3 in DNA: TGCAGTGCTACGACCCCCAGCTCCTACGAGCAGTACTTC.

V and J are TRBV6-1 and TRBJ2-5, with TRBD2 identical over 11 bases. The germline gives CDR1 MNHNS, CDR2 SASEGT. V lost 7 bases and J lost 4; bases outside the gene matches: 11. There are 16 residues in the CDR3. This chain's CDR3 is CASTLGGGTSGETQYF. The CDR3, as DNA: TGTGCCAGCACCTTGGGAGGTGGGACTAGCGGAGAGACCCAGTACTTC.

Only a few counts were recorded for this clonotype. The chain employs TRBV20-1 and TRBJ2-7; a possible D gene is TRBD2 (6 bases). The CDR3 loop spans 14 amino acids. V lost 3 bases and J lost 1, with 13 bases in between. Germline V gene sequence: CDR1 DFQATT, CDR2 SNEGSKA (reference sequence). The CDR3 DNA reads TGCAGTGCTAGGGACGTAGCGGCGTCCTACGAGCAGTACTTC. This sequence encodes CSARDVAASYEQYF.

This clonotype was seen only a few times. This sequence joins TRBV27 and TRBJ2-2; 8 positions match TRBD2. CDR3 length equals 15 residues. The V gene's germline CDR1 is MNHEY and CDR2 SMNVEV (reference sequence). V lost 3 bases to trimming and J lost 5 bases; unmatched junction nucleotides: 5. The CDR3 bases are TGTGCCAGCAGTTTTAGCGGGATAGAGACCGGGGAGCTGTTTTTT. This translates into CASSFSGIETGELFF.

This clonotype has more than one count but fewer than ten. This sequence joins TRBV6-2 or TRBV6-3 and TRBJ2-1; maybe TRBD2 (6 bases). Germline CDR1 is MNHEY and CDR2 is SVGEGT. This CDR3 spans 15 amino acids. The V end was cut by 7 bases, the J end by 3 bases, with 16 bases between. The CDR3 loop reads CASTPVGGLYNEQFF. In DNA form, the CDR3 reads TGTGCCAGCACCCCCGTGGGAGGCCTCTACAATGAGCAGTTCTTC.

The chain is built from TRBV20-1 and TRBJ2-5; D might be TRBD2 (5 bases). Germline V gives CDR1 DFQATT, CDR2 SNEGSKA (reference sequence). The V end was cut by 5 bases, the J end by 2 bases, with 18 bases between. The CDR3 loop spans 15 amino acids. The CDR3 DNA follows: TGCAGTGCTTGGGATCGAGGGAAGCGGCAAGAGACCCAGTACTTC. Protein: CSAWDRGKRQETQYF.

This chain connects TRBV12-3 or TRBV12-4 to TRBJ2-1; 10 positions match TRBD2. Trimming removed 1 base from V and 9 bases from J; junction bases left unmatched: 12. This CDR3 comprises 17 residues. The CDR3, as DNA: TGTGCCAGCAGTTTAGAGAGGATGTTAGCGGGAGGCGTTGAGCAGTTCTTC. Its protein product is CASSLERMLAGGVEQFF.

This clonotype was detected only a few times. V and J are TRBV5-8 and TRBJ1-1; tentative D call: TRBD1 (6 bases). Germline V gene lookup returns CDR1 SGHTS and CDR2 YDEGEE. This CDR3 comprises 15 residues. Trimming cost V 4 bases and J 0 bases, with 13 bases left between them. CDR3 in amino acids: CASSQMGQLNTEAFF. CDR3 DNA: TGTGCCAGCAGCCAAATGGGACAACTGAACACTGAAGCTTTCTTT.

J is TRBJ2-1 and V is TRBV12-3 or TRBV12-4; 9 bases fit TRBD1. This CDR3 region has 15 residues. V shed 5 bases, J shed 8 bases, and the junction held 10 bases outside the gene matches. CDR3 DNA sequence: TGTGCCAGCAGTACCCGGGACAGGGAGAAAGATGAGCAGTTCTTC. It translates to CASSTRDREKDEQFF.

This clonotype has a handful of counts. The J gene is TRBJ2-7, the V gene TRBV13; perhaps TRBD2 as D (5 bases). The CDR3 has 15 residues. Germline V gene data show CDR1 as PRHDT and CDR2 as FYEKMQ (reference sequence). V was shortened by 5 bases and J by 1 base, with 15 bases between the two germline ends. The DNA for the CDR3 is TGTGCCAGCAGCCCGGGGTCTCTCCCTTCCTACGAGCAGTACTTC. This sequence encodes CASSPGSLPSYEQYF.

The genes are TRBV20-1 and TRBJ2-6, with D unclear. Deletions cut 0 bases from V and 2 bases from J, with 8 bases between. The CDR3 consists of 15 residues. The V gene's germline CDR1 is DFQATT and CDR2 SNEGSKA (reference sequence). CDR3 in amino acids: CSARDQTAGANVLTF. The CDR3 nucleotides read TGCAGTGCTAGAGATCAAACTGCTGGGGCCAACGTCCTGACTTTC.

This clonotype was detected many times. V usage is TRBV9 and J usage is TRBJ2-7, with a tentative D call TRBD1 (6 bases). CDR3 size: 12 residues. CDR1 is SGDLS, CDR2 YYNGEE, per germline. V was pared by 5 bases and J by 6 bases, with 12 bases between. The CDR3 nucleotides are TGTGCCAGCAGTGTGGGGGCCGGCGAGCAGTACTTC. Residues: CASSVGAGEQYF.

This clonotype was found a few times. The CDR3: CASSVDLRTGNEKLFF. The DNA for the CDR3 is TGTGCCAGCAGTGTGGATCTCCGGACAGGGAATGAAAAACTGTTTTTT. V usage is TRBV27 and J usage is TRBJ1-4; 8 nucleotides line up with TRBD1. CDR1 is MNHEY, CDR2 SMNVEV, per germline (reference sequence). The junction had 10 bases not matched to a gene; V was cut back by 5 bases and J by 5 bases. The CDR3 runs 16 residues.

The gene calls are TRBV30 and TRBJ2-1; D ambiguous. V lost 2 bases, J lost 9 bases, and 5 bases lay in between. The CDR3 has 10 amino acids. From germline, CDR1 is GTSNPN and CDR2 SVGIG (reference sequence). CDR3 residues: CAWSRTEQFF. The CDR3 region has the DNA TGTGCCTGGAGTAGGACTGAGCAGTTCTTC.

The chain is built from TRBV12-3 or TRBV12-4 and TRBJ2-7; D gene unclear. Deletions cut 5 bases from V and 3 bases from J, with 14 bases between. The CDR3 is 14 amino acids. The CDR3 here is CASSNYPPGYEQYF. The CDR3 DNA reads as TGTGCCAGCAGTAACTACCCCCCTGGCTACGAGCAGTACTTC.

This clonotype was counted at least ten times. The chain combines TRBV6-1 with TRBJ1-1, with 7 bases aligning to TRBD1. With 5 bases clipped from V and 0 bases from J, the junction kept 9 bases outside the gene matches. CDR3 length equals 16 residues. Germline V gene data show CDR1 as MNHNS and CDR2 as SASEGT. The CDR3 bases are TGTGCCAGCAGTCGGGACAGAGTAATACTGAACACTGAAGCTTTCTTT. Residues: CASSRDRVILNTEAFF.